The 31 T cell receptor beta chains given below trace back to one sample, sequenced in a study of shared clonotypes between healthy human individuals. Sequencing used immunoSEQ multiplex PCR; TCRdb keeps in-frame clones, though not all of them. The sample lists roughly 500,000 clones; about 96% were seen once. The sequenced sample consisted of naive CD4+ T cells sorted from blood. Subset specified: CD45RA+ positively selected. These receptors were taken from a woman between 25 and 40 years old in good health.

The chain recombines TRBV15 with TRBJ2-2; possibly TRBD2 for D (6 bases). The CDR3 extends over 14 amino acids. V lost 6 bases, J lost 5 bases, and 13 bases lay in between. Germline assignment: CDR1 LNHNV and CDR2 YYDKDF (reference sequence). The CDR3 DNA follows: TGTGCCACCAGTATGATTCGGGGGACCGGGGAGCTGTTTTTT. Residues: CATSMIRGTGELFF.

The rearrangement uses TRBV5-8 and TRBJ1-5; TRBD1 matches at 11 bases. V dropped 3 bases and J dropped 3; count of bases not matched to a gene: 5. The CDR3 sequence is 16 residues long. Germline loops: CDR1 SGHTS, CDR2 YDEGEE. The CDR3 DNA sequence: TGTGCCAGCAGCTCGGGACAGGGGGGTTTCAATCAGCCCCAGCATTTT. Encoded protein: CASSSGQGGFNQPQHF.

The rearrangement links TRBV5-1 to TRBJ2-1; TRBD2 aligns across 11 bases. This CDR3 is 17 amino acids long. J was trimmed by 1 base and V by 4 bases; bases with no gene match: 7. The germline V gene has CDR1 SGHRS and CDR2 YFSETQ. The CDR3 loop is CASSVTSGSFSYNEQFF. The CDR3 coding sequence is TGCGCCAGCAGCGTTACTAGCGGGAGTTTTTCCTACAATGAGCAGTTCTTC.

The chain carries TRBV6-4 and TRBJ2-1; 11 bases are a match to TRBD2. Germline V lookup: CDR1 MRHNA, CDR2 SNTAGT. The V gene end was trimmed by 6 bases and the J gene end by 4 bases; junction bases not matched to a gene: 5. CDR3 length: 15 amino acids. The CDR3, as DNA: TGTGCCAGCAGCACCGGGACTAGCGGTTACAATGAGCAGTTCTTC. Its protein is CASSTGTSGYNEQFF.

The J gene is TRBJ2-1, the V gene TRBV5-1; 7 bases align to TRBD2. The CDR3 runs 15 residues. Germline CDR1 reads SGHRS; CDR2 reads YFSETQ. Germline trimming cut 7 bases from V and 5 bases from J; bases unmatched to any gene: 12. CDR3 bases: TGCGCCAGCTGTCCGGTCGCGGGAGCCAACAATGAGCAGTTCTTC. Translation gives CASCPVAGANNEQFF. Full variable domain (remainder filled in from reference TRBV5-1 and TRBJ2-1): KAGVTQTPRYLIKTRGQQVTLSCSPISGHRSVSWYQQTPGQGLQFLFEYFSETQRNKGNFPGRFSGRQFSNSRSEMNVSTLELGDSALYLCASCPVAGANNEQFFGPGTRLTVL.

The chain has TRBV7-2 and TRBJ2-6; D may be TRBD1 (6 bases). CDR3 length: 16 residues. V was clipped by 5 bases and J by 0 bases, with 11 bases between them. The V gene's germline CDR1 is SGHTA and CDR2 FQGNSA. Here the CDR3 reads CASSRLGGSGANVLTF. The CDR3 DNA is TGTGCCAGCAGCAGGCTAGGGGGCTCTGGGGCCAACGTCCTGACTTTC.

The genes are TRBV27 and TRBJ1-5; TRBD1 agrees at 10 bases. Germline V lookup: CDR1 MNHEY, CDR2 SMNVEV (reference sequence). There are 14 residues in the CDR3. The V and J ends lost 6 bases and 4 bases, in that order; junction bases with no gene match: 3. The CDR3 coding sequence is TGTGCCAGCAGGACGGGACAGGGGAATCAGCCCCAGCATTTT. This translates into CASRTGQGNQPQHF.

The CDR3 spells CASSEGTGAPLYEQYF. CDR3 coding DNA: TGTGCCAGCAGTGAAGGGACAGGGGCACCCCTCTACGAGCAGTACTTC. This sequence joins TRBV6-1 and TRBJ2-7, with 9 bases identical to TRBD1. Trimming at V came to 1 base and at J to 3 bases, leaving 7 bases not matched to a gene. From germline, CDR1 is MNHNS and CDR2 SASEGT. CDR3 length: 16 residues.

The J gene is TRBJ2-7, the V gene TRBV11-3; no firm D call. The germline gives CDR1 SGHNT, CDR2 YENEEA. The length of the CDR3 is 14 residues. The V end lost 5 bases, the J end lost 3 bases, and 14 bases lay between the germline ends. CDR3 region: CASSLRSPGYEQYF. The CDR3 DNA reads TGTGCCAGCAGCCTCAGGTCCCCAGGCTACGAGCAGTACTTC. The whole variable domain, remainder taken from reference TRBV11-3 and TRBJ2-7, is EAGVVQSPRYKIIEKKQPVAFWCNPISGHNTLYWYLQNLGQGPELLIRYENEEAVDDSQLPKDRFSAERLKGVDSTLKIQPAELGDSAVYLCASSLRSPGYEQYFGPGTRLTVT.

The chain combines TRBV28 with TRBJ2-7; a possible D gene is TRBD1 (5 bases). Germline loops: CDR1 MDHEN, CDR2 SYDVKM. Trimming removed 6 bases from V and 4 bases from J, with 13 bases in between. The CDR3 length is 13 residues. CDR3 bases: TGTGCCAGCAGACCGGCAACAGGATACGAGCAGTACTTC. This codes for CASRPATGYEQYF.

A single count supports this clone. The rearrangement links TRBV27 to TRBJ2-7, with D possibly matching TRBD1 (5 bases). Per germline, CDR1 MNHEY and CDR2 SMNVEV (reference sequence). V gave up 5 bases and J gave up 1 base, with 9 bases separating them. This CDR3 contains 13 residues. CDR3 protein: CASSPGFSYEQYF. The DNA of the CDR3 is TGTGCCAGCAGTCCAGGGTTTTCCTACGAGCAGTACTTC.

The genes are TRBV4-1 and TRBJ2-5, with D maybe TRBD1 (7 bases). The germline V gene encodes CDR1 MGHRA and CDR2 YSYEKL. The CDR3 is 15 residues long. Trimming took 1 base from V and 5 from J, leaving 14 bases between them. CDR3 sequence reads: CASSQVDREEETQYF. The CDR3 DNA is TGCGCCAGCAGCCAAGTCGACAGGGAGGAGGAGACCCAGTACTTC.

The chain combines TRBV28 with TRBJ2-3; TRBD2 is a possible D gene (5 bases). Germline CDR1 MDHEN, CDR2 SYDVKM. The CDR3 spans 16 residues. V lost 4 bases and J 1 base, leaving 15 bases between the germline ends. The CDR3 DNA follows: TGTGCCAGCAGTTCGGGTGAGCGGAGACGCACAGATACGCAGTATTTT. It translates to CASSSGERRRTDTQYF. The entire variable domain, with the rest obtained from reference TRBV28 and TRBJ2-3, is as follows: DVKVTQSSRYLVKRTGEKVFLECVQDMDHENMFWYRQDPGLGLRLIYFSYDVKMKEKGDIPEGYSVSREKKERFSLILESASTNQTSMYLCASSSGERRRTDTQYFGPGTRLTVL.

The rearrangement joins TRBV27 to TRBJ2-1; 9 bases fit TRBD2. The germline gives CDR1 MNHEY, CDR2 SMNVEV (reference sequence). The ends lost 2 bases at V and 3 bases at J; junction bases unmatched: 8. This CDR3 spans 17 amino acids. Here the CDR3 reads CASSLSPTSGYYNEQFF. The CDR3 bases are TGTGCCAGCAGTTTAAGTCCGACTAGCGGATACTACAATGAGCAGTTCTTC.

The chain couples TRBV6-5 to TRBJ1-1; D not resolved. Germline V gene sequence: CDR1 MNHEY, CDR2 SVGAGI. V gave up 5 bases and J gave up 1 base, with 8 bases separating them. This CDR3 region has 13 residues. CDR3 region: CASSRLQNTEAFF. CDR3 DNA: TGTGCCAGCAGTCGACTCCAGAACACTGAAGCTTTCTTT.

This clone was seen just once. V usage is TRBV6-5 and J usage is TRBJ2-2; D is unclear. Looked up from germline, CDR1 is MNHEY and CDR2 is SVGAGI. The CDR3 consists of 14 residues. V was shortened by 2 bases and J by 2 bases, with 6 bases between the two germline ends. CDR3 region: CASSYALNTGELFF. The DNA for the CDR3 is TGTGCCAGCAGTTACGCATTAAACACCGGGGAGCTGTTTTTT.

This chain joins TRBV11-2 and TRBJ2-7; D tentatively reads TRBD1 or TRBD2 (5 bases each). V dropped 5 bases and J dropped 3 bases, with 14 bases sitting between them. Germline V CDR1 and CDR2: SGHAT, FQNNGV. CDR3 length: 14 residues. In DNA form, the CDR3 reads TGTGCCAGCAGCCCGCCGGGACGGCGCTACGAGCAGTACTTC. Amino acids: CASSPPGRRYEQYF.

This chain joins TRBV19 and TRBJ2-1; D is perhaps TRBD2 (5 bases). V gave up 1 base and J gave up 8 bases, with 15 bases separating them. Per germline, CDR1 LNHDA and CDR2 SQIVND (reference sequence). This CDR3 contains 15 residues. The CDR3 bases are TGTGCCAGTAGTATAGCTGGGCTAGTGGGAGATGAGCAGTTCTTC. Residues: CASSIAGLVGDEQFF.

For the CDR3, the DNA is TGTGCCAGTAGCGGACAGGGGGCCTATAATTCACCCCTCCACTTT. Amino acid sequence: CASSGQGAYNSPLHF. J is TRBJ1-6 and V is TRBV19; 10 bases match TRBD1. Germline values: CDR1 LNHDA, CDR2 SQIVND (reference sequence). This CDR3 has 15 residues. Trimming took 6 bases from V and 2 from J; bases not matched to a gene: 1.

This clone was recorded once. The CDR3 region is CASSPRRTGKETQYF. The CDR3 DNA follows: TGTGCCAGCAGCCCCCGCCGGACAGGGAAAGAGACCCAGTACTTC. V and J are TRBV7-9 and TRBJ2-5, with 8 bases identical to TRBD1. V shed 5 bases and J 3 bases; nucleotides not matched to a gene: 8. This CDR3 spans 15 amino acids. Germline-derived CDR1 and CDR2 are SEHNR and FQNEAQ (reference sequence).

CDR3 in amino acids: CASSYSGLSTDTQYF. The DNA for the CDR3 is TGTGCCAGCAGTTACTCGGGACTGAGCACAGATACGCAGTATTTT. V usage is TRBV6-5 and J usage is TRBJ2-3; the D gene is possibly TRBD2 (6 bases). The CDR3 runs to 15 residues. Germline V CDR1 and CDR2: MNHEY, SVGAGI. Trimming stripped 0 bases from V and 0 bases from J, with 7 bases between.

CDR3 region: CASSLGGRRNIQYF. In DNA form, the CDR3 reads TGTGCCAGCAGTTTAGGCGGGAGGAGAAACATTCAGTACTTC. The chain uses TRBV28 and TRBJ2-4, with 8 bases fitting TRBD2. There are 14 residues in the CDR3. The V gene end was trimmed by 2 bases and the J gene end by 6 bases; junction bases not matched to a gene: 3. CDR1 is MDHEN, CDR2 SYDVKM, per germline.

This clone has just one count. The V gene is TRBV19, the J gene TRBJ2-1, with 13 nucleotides matching TRBD2. With 6 bases clipped from V and 0 bases from J, the junction kept 5 bases outside the gene matches. The CDR3 extends over 17 amino acids. CDR1 is LNHDA, CDR2 SQIVND, per germline (reference sequence). This chain's CDR3 is CASSRTSGRSSYNEQFF. The CDR3, as DNA: TGTGCCAGTAGCCGGACTAGCGGGAGAAGCTCCTACAATGAGCAGTTCTTC.

This sequence joins TRBV5-1 and TRBJ1-4; D is undetermined. The V end lost 0 bases, the J end lost 0 bases, and 6 bases lay between the germline ends. This CDR3 spans 15 amino acids. CDR1 and CDR2 from the germline V gene are SGHRS and YFSETQ. The DNA for the CDR3 is TGCGCCAGCAGCTTGGCCGGAGCAACTAATGAAAAACTGTTTTTT. Protein product: CASSLAGATNEKLFF.

This clone was detected once. This chain connects TRBV5-1 to TRBJ2-2, with no clear D. CDR1 is SGHRS and CDR2 is YFSETQ in the germline V gene. This CDR3 spans 15 amino acids. The ends were cut back, 0 bases at V and 3 bases at J, with 9 bases in the middle. CDR3 nucleotides: TGCGCCAGCAGCTTGGCCCATGGCTACACCGGGGAGCTGTTTTTT. This encodes CASSLAHGYTGELFF. Supplemented by reference TRBV5-1 and TRBJ2-2, the full variable domain reads KAGVTQTPRYLIKTRGQQVTLSCSPISGHRSVSWYQQTPGQGLQFLFEYFSETQRNKGNFPGRFSGRQFSNSRSEMNVSTLELGDSALYLCASSLAHGYTGELFFGEGSRLTVL.

This clone was observed a single time. The J gene is TRBJ2-1, the V gene TRBV6-5; the D is unclear. The CDR3 is 12 residues long. The germline CDR1 and CDR2 sequences are MNHEY and SVGAGI. With 6 bases removed from V and 6 bases from J, the gap between germline ends came to 9 bases. The DNA of the CDR3 is TGTGCCAGCAGCTCCCCCGTCAATGAGCAGTTCTTC. Its translation is CASSSPVNEQFF.

This clone appeared a few times. Distinct nucleotide sequences in the sample also encode this CDR3. DNA of the CDR3: TGCGCCAGCAGCTTGGCAGGGGGTCGGGAGCAGTACTTC. It specifies CASSLAGGREQYF. The V call is TRBV5-1, the J call TRBJ2-7; 7 bases are shared with TRBD1. The germline CDR1 and CDR2 sequences are SGHRS and YFSETQ. The junction had 4 bases not matched to a gene; V was cut back by 0 bases and J by 7 bases. This CDR3 comprises 13 residues.

CDR3 bases: TGTGCTAGTGCCCTTGGGGCTAACTATGGCTACACCTTC. Translated, it gives CASALGANYGYTF. The rearrangement joins TRBV12-5 to TRBJ1-2, with unresolved D. The length of the CDR3 is 13 residues. Germline CDR1 and CDR2: LGHNT and FRNRAP. Trimming removed 7 bases from V and 0 bases from J, with 9 bases in between.

This sequence joins TRBV11-2 and TRBJ1-5; D might be TRBD1 (5 bases). Trimming took 5 bases from V and 1 from J, leaving 18 bases between them. Germline CDR1 SGHAT, CDR2 FQNNGV. This CDR3 region has 17 residues. The CDR3 DNA sequence: TGTGCCAGCAGCCCCTCCGAGGGCAGGGAGAGCAATCAGCCCCAGCATTTT. Translation gives CASSPSEGRESNQPQHF.

The chain joins TRBV7-2 to TRBJ2-1; 13 bases are a match to TRBD2. CDR3 length equals 15 residues. Germline loops: CDR1 SGHTA, CDR2 FQGNSA. V lost 5 bases, J lost 9 bases, and 7 bases stayed unmatched. The CDR3 loop is CASSAGTSGKGEQFF. CDR3 sequence (DNA): TGTGCCAGCAGCGCCGGGACTAGCGGGAAGGGTGAGCAGTTCTTC.

This clone was counted once. The J gene is TRBJ2-7, the V gene TRBV28; D uncertain. The CDR3 runs to 15 residues. V lost 6 bases, J lost 2 bases, and 17 bases lay in between. Germline assignment: CDR1 MDHEN and CDR2 SYDVKM. CDR3 DNA: TGTGCCAGCAGCGCCCCCCCGGTACTTGCCTACGAGCAGTACTTC. It codes for CASSAPPVLAYEQYF.